The sequence of this T cell receptor beta chain was determined in a study of early stage breast cancer tumors. Study overall: Twelve of the 16 invasive tumors were ER+, PR+ and HER2-.

Clones were sequenced by immunoSEQ multiplex PCR, and TCRdb holds only the in-frame ones, with some missing. The sample records under 45,000 clones, around 69% being singletons. Comments on this clone: No antigen is known for it.

Findings and caveats of the study: Tumor and normal breast were distinguished via blood comparison in about 90% of the 16 patients. Compared with adjacent normal breast, tumors showed about 2.4-fold denser, more clonal T cells.

The CDR3 spans 14 residues. V lost 5 bases and J 4 bases, leaving 14 bases between the germline ends. In germline, CDR1 is MNHNS, CDR2 SASEGT. The rearrangement joins TRBV6-1 to TRBJ1-2, with TRBD1 as a possible D gene (6 bases). The sequence was collected from a person aged 50 to 59 with breast cancer. The sequenced sample was blood. CDR3 region: CASSMTGFGYGYTF. For the CDR3, the DNA is TGTGCCAGCAGTATGACAGGTTTTGGCTATGGCTACACCTTC.